The 24 T cell receptor beta chains listed next were all sequenced from one sample in a study of T cell changes during pregnancy in multiple sclerosis. The assay was immunoSEQ multiplex PCR, and TCRdb's table has in-frame clones only and misses some. The sample shows roughly 110,000 clones, roughly 90% of them seen only once. The specimen comprised peripheral blood, sampled in the third trimester of pregnancy. Every receptor here comes from a female donor in good health, enrolled as a control in a pregnancy study.

The rearrangement links TRBV5-1 to TRBJ1-5; no definite D call. Per the germline V gene, CDR1 is SGHRS and CDR2 is YFSETQ. The CDR3 loop spans 14 amino acids. Trimming shortened V by 0 bases and J by 4 bases, and 8 bases separated the two germline ends. CDR3 bases: TGCGCCAGCAGCTTGGGGACTGTAAATCAGCCCCAGCATTTT. This translates into CASSLGTVNQPQHF. The complete variable domain, with remaining parts taken from reference TRBV5-1 and TRBJ1-5, reads KAGVTQTPRYLIKTRGQQVTLSCSPISGHRSVSWYQQTPGQGLQFLFEYFSETQRNKGNFPGRFSGRQFSNSRSEMNVSTLELGDSALYLCASSLGTVNQPQHFGDGTRLSIL.

The V gene is TRBV19, the J gene TRBJ1-6; D is possibly TRBD1 (5 bases). The CDR3 extends over 21 amino acids. Germline CDR1 LNHDA, CDR2 SQIVND (reference sequence). Trimming left V 7 bases short and J 4 bases short, with 32 bases between. The CDR3 bases are TGTGCCAGTACCCTCATTTCGATTCTCGACAGACCGATCGCTTATAATTCACCCCTCCACTTT. Translation: CASTLISILDRPIAYNSPLHF.

The chain links TRBV4-3 to TRBJ1-2; 8 bases agree with TRBD1. Germline V gene sequence: CDR1 LGHNA, CDR2 YSLEER. This CDR3 is built from 15 residues. V shed 4 bases and J 6 bases; nucleotides not matched to a gene: 10. This chain's CDR3 is CASSLNTGQDDGYTF. CDR3 bases: TGCGCCAGCAGCCTCAATACGGGACAGGACGATGGCTACACCTTC.

The chain recombines TRBV5-6 with TRBJ1-2, with D hard to call. CDR1 is SGHDT and CDR2 is YYEEEE in the germline V gene. This CDR3 has 17 amino acids. V shed 4 bases and J shed 1 base, with 20 bases lying between them. DNA of the CDR3: TGTGCCAGCAGCCCGAGGATAATAGAGCGGTATAACTATGGCTACACCTTC. Protein: CASSPRIIERYNYGYTF.

The rearrangement joins TRBV19 to TRBJ1-5; 7 positions agree with TRBD1. V lost 3 bases and J lost 7; bases outside the gene matches: 6. The CDR3 sequence is 14 residues long. Germline V lookup: CDR1 LNHDA, CDR2 SQIVND (reference sequence). The CDR3 DNA is TGTGCCAGTAGTATTACAGGGGATGAACAGCCCCAGCATTTT. This encodes CASSITGDEQPQHF.

The chain employs TRBV29-1 and TRBJ2-5; TRBD2 matches at 9 bases. V shed 4 bases and J 5 bases; nucleotides not matched to a gene: 8. The CDR3 length is 14 residues. Germline CDR1 and CDR2: SQVTM and ANQGSEA. In DNA, the CDR3 is TGCAGCGTTGCTTCGCGGGGGGGTAGTGAGACCCAGTACTTC. Protein product: CSVASRGGSETQYF.

This chain links TRBV19 with TRBJ1-4; D call uncertain. Trimming left V 3 bases short and J 10 bases short, with 18 bases between. Germline CDR1 and CDR2: LNHDA and SQIVND (reference sequence). The CDR3 contains 15 residues. CDR3 region: CASSISDLLSGKLFF. The CDR3 nucleotides read TGTGCCAGTAGTATTTCCGACCTCCTCAGCGGAAAACTGTTTTTT. The full variable domain, in which reference TRBV19 and TRBJ1-4 provide the parts outside the CDR3, is DGGITQSPKYLFRKEGQNVTLSCEQNLNHDAMYWYRQDPGQGLRLIYYSQIVNDFQKGDIAEGYSVSREKKESFPLTVTSAQKNPTAFYLCASSISDLLSGKLFFGSGTQLSVL.

The CDR3, as DNA: TGTGCCAGCAGCCTTGAGCGGGGCCGGGGAGATACGCAGTATTTT. This translates into CASSLERGRGDTQYF. The chain carries TRBV9 and TRBJ2-3, with 7 bases that match TRBD2. The CDR3 consists of 15 residues. After removal of 4 bases from V and 5 bases from J, the junction contained 10 bases not matched to a gene. Germline V CDR1 and CDR2: SGDLS, YYNGEE.

V gene TRBV7-9 combines with J gene TRBJ1-4; D remains ambiguous. The germline gives CDR1 SEHNR, CDR2 FQNEAQ (reference sequence). There are 11 residues in the CDR3. Trimming stripped 3 bases from V and 7 bases from J, with 3 bases between. CDR3 DNA: TGTGCCAGCAGCTTCCTTGAAAAACTGTTTTTT. Protein product: CASSFLEKLFF.

The chain combines TRBV7-6 with TRBJ2-5; TRBD2 agrees at 11 bases. The junction had 4 bases not matched to a gene; V was cut back by 2 bases and J by 2 bases. CDR3 length: 16 residues. Germline loops: CDR1 SGHVS, CDR2 FNYEAQ. The CDR3 DNA reads TGTGCCAGCAGCTTATCTAGCGGGGGGAAACAAGAGACCCAGTACTTC. Its translation is CASSLSSGGKQETQYF. Full variable domain (outside the CDR3, taken from reference TRBV7-6 and TRBJ2-5): GAGVSQSPRYKVTKRGQDVALRCDPISGHVSLYWYRQALGQGPEFLTYFNYEAQQDKSGLPNDRFSAERPEGSISTLTIQRTEQRDSAMYRCASSLSSGGKQETQYFGPGTRLLVL.

V gene TRBV2 combines with J gene TRBJ2-1; 9 positions agree with TRBD1. Germline V CDR1 and CDR2: SNHLY, FYNNEI. The V segment lost 6 bases and the J segment 6 bases; nucleotides outside the gene matches: 9. The CDR3 runs 15 residues. The CDR3 protein is CASRGGQGASNEQFF. Here the CDR3 DNA reads TGTGCCAGCAGAGGGGGACAGGGTGCTTCCAATGAGCAGTTCTTC.

This clone appeared once. The CDR3 DNA reads as TGTGCCAGCAGCCCTAGCCAGGCAGGGGCATTAAGCACAGATACGCAGTATTTT. It encodes CASSPSQAGALSTDTQYF. The rearrangement uses TRBV11-1 and TRBJ2-3, with D maybe TRBD1 (6 bases). Germline CDR1 and CDR2: SGHAT and FQDESV (reference sequence). The CDR3 has 18 amino acids. The V and J ends lost 5 bases and 0 bases respectively, with 21 bases between them.

The chain employs TRBV4-3 and TRBJ1-2; a weak D match, TRBD1 (5 bases). The CDR3 totals 15 residues. V shed 0 bases and J shed 6 bases, with 14 bases lying between them. Germline-derived CDR1 and CDR2 are LGHNA and YSLEER. The CDR3 DNA reads TGCGCCAGCAGCCAAGACCCGACAGTCCAGGATGGCTACACCTTC. Its translation: CASSQDPTVQDGYTF.

The V and J genes are TRBV7-9 and TRBJ2-2; possibly TRBD2 for D (7 bases). CDR3 length equals 16 residues. V gave up 6 bases and J gave up 4 bases, with 18 bases separating them. Germline CDR1 SEHNR, CDR2 FQNEAQ (reference sequence). The CDR3 reads CASRYGGGGPTGELFF. For the CDR3, the DNA is TGTGCCAGCAGATACGGTGGGGGGGGGCCCACCGGGGAGCTGTTTTTT.

The V call is TRBV11-2, the J call TRBJ1-2, with D hard to call. V lost 1 base, J lost 4 bases, and 4 bases lay in between. Germline CDR1 is SGHAT and CDR2 is FQNNGV. This CDR3 is 12 amino acids long. In nucleotides, the CDR3 is TGTGCCAGCAGCTTAGGCAGCTATGGCTACACCTTC. Translated, it gives CASSLGSYGYTF. Variable domain in full (rest from reference TRBV11-2 and TRBJ1-2): EAGVAQSPRYKIIEKRQSVAFWCNPISGHATLYWYQQILGQGPKLLIQFQNNGVVDDSQLPKDRFSAERLKGVDSTLKIQPAKLEDSAVYLCASSLGSYGYTFGSGTRLTVV.

The chain joins TRBV4-1 to TRBJ1-2; D may be TRBD1 (5 bases). The V and J ends lost 0 bases and 5 bases respectively, with 13 bases between them. CDR3 size: 15 residues. Germline V CDR1 and CDR2: MGHRA, YSYEKL. CDR3 in amino acids: CASSQDTGEQYGYTF. The CDR3 DNA reads as TGCGCCAGCAGCCAAGACACGGGGGAACAGTATGGCTACACCTTC.

The chain recombines TRBV5-6 with TRBJ1-2; D remains ambiguous. Trimming left V 4 bases short and J 7 bases short, with 11 bases between. CDR1 SGHDT and CDR2 YYEEEE come from the germline V gene. CDR3 size: 12 residues. CDR3 sequence reads: CASSPDGSGYTF. CDR3 DNA: TGTGCCAGCAGCCCGGACGGGAGTGGCTACACCTTC.

This chain joins TRBV5-1 and TRBJ2-3; no clear D. Per the germline V gene, CDR1 is SGHRS and CDR2 is YFSETQ. The CDR3 totals 16 residues. Trimming removed 0 bases at V and 1 base at J, with 12 bases between. Written as DNA, the CDR3 is TGCGCCAGCAGCTTGGATTTTCGCGGCGGCACAGATACGCAGTATTTT. This codes for CASSLDFRGGTDTQYF.

The chain links TRBV25-1 to TRBJ2-1; 9 bases are shared with TRBD1. CDR1 is MGHDK, CDR2 SYGVNS, per germline. The V gene end was trimmed by 4 bases and the J gene end by 5 bases; junction bases not matched to a gene: 6. The CDR3 length is 15 residues. CDR3 bases: TGTGCCAGCAGTGCAGTACAGGGGGCGGACAATGAGCAGTTCTTC. It specifies CASSAVQGADNEQFF.

The V and J genes are TRBV6-5 and TRBJ1-2; 7 nucleotides match TRBD1. Per the germline V gene, CDR1 is MNHEY and CDR2 is SVGAGI. This CDR3 is 13 amino acids long. V shed 7 bases and J 2 bases; nucleotides not matched to a gene: 4. DNA for the CDR3: TGTGCCAGCAAGGGGGGACAGAACTATGGCTACACCTTC. Its translation: CASKGGQNYGYTF.

The V call is TRBV11-3, the J call TRBJ1-2; D perhaps matches TRBD1 (6 bases). Trimming stripped 4 bases from V and 7 bases from J, with 16 bases between. From germline, CDR1 is SGHNT and CDR2 YENEEA. This CDR3 has 14 residues. The CDR3: CASSSKGGLIGYTF. The CDR3 DNA follows: TGTGCCAGCAGCTCGAAGGGGGGGCTTATTGGCTACACCTTC.

This clone appeared once. V usage is TRBV6-5 and J usage is TRBJ1-2, with TRBD1 identical over 11 bases. CDR1 is MNHEY and CDR2 is SVGAGI in the germline V gene. This CDR3 is 16 amino acids long. V gave up 0 bases and J gave up 4 bases; unmatched junction bases: 4. CDR3 in amino acids: CASSYSGQGAGYGYTF. As DNA, the CDR3 is TGTGCCAGCAGTTACTCCGGACAGGGGGCCGGCTATGGCTACACCTTC.

This clone was observed a single time. V gene TRBV4-3 combines with J gene TRBJ1-2; tentative D call: TRBD1 (5 bases). CDR1 and CDR2 from the germline V gene are LGHNA and YSLEER. V lost 0 bases to trimming and J lost 8 bases, with 13 bases between them. This CDR3 spans 14 amino acids. The CDR3 sequence is CASSQDNGGSGYTF. The DNA for the CDR3 is TGCGCCAGCAGCCAAGATAATGGGGGGTCCGGCTACACCTTC.

This clone was detected once. This chain links TRBV6-1 with TRBJ1-1; D not resolved. The CDR3 is 15 amino acids. Germline CDR1 is MNHNS and CDR2 is SASEGT. The V and J ends lost 3 bases and 1 base respectively, with 12 bases between them. The CDR3 DNA reads as TGTGCCAGCAGTGATTTTGGCAGGAAGAACACTGAAGCTTTCTTT. Protein sequence: CASSDFGRKNTEAFF.